This T cell receptor beta chain was observed in a study of T cell responses to AZD1222 COVID-19 vaccine. Study conclusions and caveats: Baseline antibody screening turned up just 6 or 7 seropositive AZD1222 recipients. There were mostly white British donors and more females than males, and clonal diversity was possibly underestimated. No repertoire was sampled before or during the peak T cell response, only after it.

Some clones are missing from TCRdb's copy, which holds only in-frame ones; the method was immunoSEQ multiplex PCR. The table has tens of thousands of clones, under 95% seen once. Trimming removed 7 bases from V and 5 bases from J, with 23 bases in between. This CDR3 is 16 amino acids long. Germline V gene sequence: CDR1 MGHDK, CDR2 SYGVNS. With regard to this clone: The antigen is undetermined.

The chain combines TRBV25-1 with TRBJ1-1; a weak D match, TRBD1 (5 bases). The TCR was taken from an adult in good health. Sequenced here: peripheral blood, sampled on day 0 of MenACWY control vaccination. CDR3 sequence reads: CASTEGFGQGGTEAFF. CDR3 DNA: TGTGCCAGCACTGAGGGTTTCGGGCAGGGAGGGACTGAAGCTTTCTTT.